Presented here are 24 T cell receptor beta chains from one specimen sequenced in a study of Graves' ophthalmopathy and Graves' hyperthyroidism. Amplification from RNA transcripts yielded the TCR beta CDR3 regions. First-round RT-PCR used HTBI primers; second-round multiplex PCR followed. A single record per CDR3 protein comes from TCRdb applying MiXCR to the multiplex PCR reads. Of approximately 380,000 distinct CDR3 sequences in the sample, roughly 21% are singletons; the top ten hold 3%. Specimen: peripheral blood. The receptors shown here come from a woman between 18 and 29 years old with stable Graves' hyperthyroidism.

The sample holds many counts of this clonotype. The rearrangement uses TRBV14 and TRBJ2-5; D unresolved. The CDR3 is made up of 15 amino acids. V was shortened by 7 bases and J by 5 bases, with 20 bases between the two germline ends. CDR1 and CDR2 from the germline V gene are SGHDN and FVKESK. CDR3 nucleotides: TGTGCCAGCAACTCGATCATTGTGCTCGGGGAGACCCAGTACTTC. Amino acid sequence: CASNSIIVLGETQYF.

V and J are TRBV6-5 and TRBJ2-5; possibly TRBD1 for D (6 bases). The CDR3 covers 14 residues. The germline V gene has CDR1 MNHEY and CDR2 SVGAGI. Between the trimmed V and J ends, which lost 2 bases and 4 bases, there was a span of 11 bases. CDR3 DNA sequence: TGTGCCAGCAGTTACCGACAGGCGCGAGAGACCCAGTACTTC. This encodes CASSYRQARETQYF.

Ten or more counts support this clonotype. V gene TRBV6-5 combines with J gene TRBJ1-1, with a tentative D call TRBD1 (5 bases). V shed 0 bases and J shed 6 bases, with 17 bases lying between them. The CDR3 extends over 16 amino acids. In germline, CDR1 is MNHEY, CDR2 SVGAGI. Written as DNA, the CDR3 is TGTGCCAGCAGTTACTCTAAAGCAGGGACCTATTCTGAAGCTTTCTTT. Its protein is CASSYSKAGTYSEAFF.

This clonotype was seen only a few times. Likely a read error: the CDR3 ends without its conserved phenylalanine or tryptophan. The gene calls are TRBV6-1 and TRBJ1-5; D perhaps matches TRBD1 (5 bases). This CDR3 comprises 11 residues. CDR1 is MNHNS, CDR2 SASEGT, per germline. DNA of the CDR3: TGTTCCAGCGTACGGGGGAGGACCCAGCATGTT. It specifies CSSVRGRTQHV.

This clonotype was recorded at least ten times. The V gene is TRBV13, the J gene TRBJ1-1; D not resolved. Germline lookup yields CDR1 PRHDT and CDR2 FYEKMQ (reference sequence). V gave up 1 base and J gave up 4 bases, with 10 bases separating them. This CDR3 is 14 amino acids long. The CDR3 loop is CASSLEGELTEAFF. CDR3 coding DNA: TGTGCCAGCAGCTTAGAGGGCGAACTCACTGAAGCTTTCTTT.

This clonotype was seen many times. The rearrangement links TRBV20-1 to TRBJ2-7; a weak D match, TRBD1 (5 bases). Germline assignment: CDR1 DFQATT and CDR2 SNEGSKA (reference sequence). Trimming stripped 3 bases from V and 2 bases from J, with 17 bases between. The CDR3 extends over 15 amino acids. The chain's CDR3 is CSASVNPAGTYEQYF. The CDR3 coding sequence is TGCAGTGCTAGTGTCAACCCGGCAGGGACCTACGAGCAGTACTTC.

This clonotype appeared many times. A clone one base away is much larger, so this may be a read error. This chain links TRBV6-1 with TRBJ1-1; 7 bases align to TRBD1. CDR1 and CDR2 (germline): MNHNS, SASEGT. Trimming removed 8 bases from V and 1 base from J; junction bases left unmatched: 4. The CDR3 loop spans 13 amino acids. The CDR3 protein is CASARQGNTEAFF. The CDR3, as DNA: TGTGCCAGCGCCCGACAGGGGAACACTGAAGCTTTCTTT.

This clonotype was counted many times. The genes are TRBV20-1 and TRBJ2-7; TRBD2 aligns across 10 bases. The junction had 18 bases not matched to a gene; V was cut back by 3 bases and J by 7 bases. Germline V gene sequence: CDR1 DFQATT, CDR2 SNEGSKA (reference sequence). CDR3 length equals 17 residues. The CDR3 sequence: CSASVGTSVATSGEQYF. The CDR3 coding sequence is TGCAGTGCTAGTGTCGGGACTAGCGTCGCAACTAGCGGTGAGCAGTACTTC.

This clonotype was observed a handful of times. The gene calls are TRBV3-1 and TRBJ1-5; D is unresolved. This CDR3 region has 15 residues. V lost 3 bases and J lost 0, with 9 bases in between. The V gene's germline CDR1 is LGHDT and CDR2 YNNKEL (reference sequence). Here the CDR3 reads CASSHGRSSNQPQHF. DNA of the CDR3: TGTGCCAGCAGCCACGGCAGGTCTAGCAATCAGCCCCAGCATTTT.

This clonotype was seen many times. This chain links TRBV20-1 with TRBJ2-7; 14 nucleotides align to TRBD2. In germline, CDR1 is DFQATT, CDR2 SNEGSKA (reference sequence). J was trimmed by 4 bases and V by 5 bases; bases with no gene match: 4. The CDR3 sequence is 14 residues long. CDR3 loop: CSARLAGGVYEQYF. The CDR3 DNA is TGCAGTGCTCGACTAGCGGGAGGGGTGTACGAGCAGTACTTC.

The sample holds many counts of this clonotype. This sequence joins TRBV20-1 and TRBJ1-2, with D hard to call. The CDR3 runs to 11 residues. Trimming cost V 1 base and J 0 bases, with 0 bases left between them. Germline CDR1 is DFQATT and CDR2 is SNEGSKA (reference sequence). CDR3 nucleotide sequence: TGCAGTGCTAGAGCTAACTATGGCTACACCTTC. This translates into CSARANYGYTF.

The rearrangement joins TRBV6-5 to TRBJ1-1, with a tentative D call TRBD1 (5 bases). The CDR3 loop spans 16 amino acids. V lost 3 bases, J lost 0 bases, and 14 bases lay in between. Germline CDR1 is MNHEY and CDR2 is SVGAGI. The CDR3 reads CASSYNGRQLNTEAFF. CDR3 DNA sequence: TGTGCCAGCAGTTATAACGGTCGACAGCTGAACACTGAAGCTTTCTTT.

This clonotype was seen ten or more times. The V gene is TRBV28, the J gene TRBJ1-1, with no clear D. Germline V gives CDR1 MDHEN, CDR2 SYDVKM. The CDR3 consists of 13 residues. Trimming took 3 bases from V and 2 from J, leaving 7 bases between them. The CDR3 nucleotides are TGTGCCAGCAGTTTGGTATTTAACACTGAAGCTTTCTTT. As protein: CASSLVFNTEAFF. Full variable domain (outside the CDR3, taken from reference TRBV28 and TRBJ1-1): DVKVTQSSRYLVKRTGEKVFLECVQDMDHENMFWYRQDPGLGLRLIYFSYDVKMKEKGDIPEGYSVSREKKERFSLILESASTNQTSMYLCASSLVFNTEAFFGQGTRLTVV.

The J gene is TRBJ1-5, the V gene TRBV19; no clear D. Germline lookup yields CDR1 LNHDA and CDR2 SQIVND (reference sequence). V shed 4 bases and J shed 0 bases, with 4 bases lying between them. This CDR3 has 13 amino acids. The CDR3 loop is CASSTISNQPQHF. CDR3 nucleotides: TGTGCCAGTAGTACCATTAGCAATCAGCCCCAGCATTTT.

This clonotype was seen ten or more times. This rearrangement joins TRBV27 to TRBJ2-7, with TRBD1 as a possible D gene (5 bases). Germline V gene data show CDR1 as MNHEY and CDR2 as SMNVEV (reference sequence). This CDR3 spans 14 amino acids. The germline V and J ends were trimmed by 2 bases and 3 bases, with 11 bases remaining between them. The chain's CDR3 is CASSLVAQGYEQYF. The CDR3 DNA reads as TGTGCCAGCAGTTTAGTGGCCCAGGGCTACGAGCAGTACTTC.

The CDR3, as DNA: TGTGCCAGCAGGGCCGGGACAGGGTCGGGACGAGAGACCCAGTACTTC. Translating it yields CASRAGTGSGRETQYF. The V call is TRBV2, the J call TRBJ2-5; 9 positions agree with TRBD1. The CDR3 contains 16 residues. Looked up from germline, CDR1 is SNHLY and CDR2 is FYNNEI. Germline trimming cut 6 bases from V and 4 bases from J; bases unmatched to any gene: 12. Based on the CDR3 plus reference TRBV2 and TRBJ2-5, the full variable domain is EPEVTQTPSHQVTQMGQEVILRCVPISNHLYFYWYRQILGQKVEFLVSFYNNEISEKSEIFDDQFSVERPDGSNFTLKIRSTKLEDSAMYFCASRAGTGSGRETQYFGPGTRLLVL.

This clonotype was seen many times. The V and J genes are TRBV12-5 and TRBJ2-2; TRBD1 aligns across 9 bases. This CDR3 comprises 17 residues. The J segment lost 1 base and the V segment lost 1 base, leaving 4 bases of the junction unmatched. The germline V gene encodes CDR1 LGHNT and CDR2 FRNRAP. This CDR3 is CASGLARGQGNTGELFF. The DNA for the CDR3 is TGTGCTAGTGGTTTGGCAAGGGGACAGGGGAACACCGGGGAGCTGTTTTTT.

This clonotype was counted ten times or more. This sequence joins TRBV6-1 and TRBJ2-7, with 12 positions matching TRBD2. The germline gives CDR1 MNHNS, CDR2 SASEGT. V shed 6 bases, J shed 6 bases, and the junction held 12 bases outside the gene matches. The CDR3 extends over 16 amino acids. The CDR3 nucleotides are TGTGCCAGCAGACCCCGGACTAGCGGGGACCTCCGCGAGCAGTACTTC. This codes for CASRPRTSGDLREQYF.

This clonotype was seen repeatedly, ten times or more. The rearrangement joins TRBV6-2 or TRBV6-3 to TRBJ1-2; unclear D gene. Trimming removed 0 bases at V and 3 bases at J, with 11 bases between. The CDR3 covers 15 residues. CDR1 is MNHEY, CDR2 SVGEGT, per germline. The CDR3 sequence: CASSYSSGDYYGYTF. CDR3 DNA: TGTGCCAGCAGTTACTCGAGTGGGGATTACTATGGCTACACCTTC.

This clonotype was seen many times. The chain has TRBV10-3 and TRBJ2-7, with D perhaps matching TRBD1 (5 bases). Germline V CDR1 and CDR2: ENHRY, SYGVKD. The CDR3 is 15 amino acids. V lost 3 bases and J 3 bases, leaving 15 bases between the germline ends. The CDR3 here is CAISEGALSRYEQYF. The CDR3 DNA follows: TGTGCCATCAGTGAAGGGGCCCTCTCGCGCTACGAGCAGTACTTC.

The chain has TRBV20-1 and TRBJ2-5; 9 bases match TRBD1. The CDR3 sequence is 13 residues long. Germline V gene lookup returns CDR1 DFQATT and CDR2 SNEGSKA (reference sequence). V shed 5 bases, J shed 7 bases, and the junction held 8 bases outside the gene matches. CDR3 protein: CSAQPRTGVTQYF. CDR3 DNA: TGCAGTGCTCAGCCCCGGACAGGGGTGACCCAGTACTTC.

This clonotype was seen repeatedly, ten times or more. The chain carries TRBV18 and TRBJ2-4; D remains ambiguous. CDR3 size: 12 residues. The germline V gene has CDR1 KGHSH and CDR2 LQKENI. Between the trimmed V and J ends, which lost 1 base and 6 bases, there was a span of 4 bases. For the CDR3, the DNA is TGTGCCAGCTCACCACAGGGAAACATTCAGTACTTC. Translating gives CASSPQGNIQYF.

This clonotype was counted ten times or more. J is TRBJ2-6 and V is TRBV19; tentative D call: TRBD1 (6 bases). CDR1 is LNHDA and CDR2 is SQIVND in the germline V gene (reference sequence). This CDR3 is built from 16 residues. V was trimmed by 5 bases and J by 3 bases, leaving 14 bases between them. The CDR3, as DNA: TGTGCCAGTAGTTTCTATCAGGGGTATGGGGCCAACGTCCTGACTTTC. Protein sequence: CASSFYQGYGANVLTF.

This clonotype was seen ten or more times. This chain uses TRBV7-8 with TRBJ2-4; D is possibly TRBD1 or TRBD2 (5 bases each). CDR1 SGHVS and CDR2 FQNEAQ come from the germline V gene. V lost 0 bases and J lost 7, with 13 bases in between. CDR3 length equals 15 residues. This CDR3 reads CASSLAGVAGNIQYF. The CDR3 DNA sequence: TGTGCCAGCAGCTTAGCGGGGGTAGCCGGGAACATTCAGTACTTC.